These T cell receptor beta chains were read from a single sample in a study of CD4 and CD8 cells across lung adenocarcinoma regions. TCRdb re-analysed the PCR reads in MiXCR, keeping a single row per CDR3 protein. The sample shows some 9,600 distinct CDR3 sequences, approximately 49% of them seen only once. The sequenced sample consisted of CD4+ T cells from the margin of a lung tumor. Every receptor here comes from a male donor with lung adenocarcinoma. The CD4 and CD8 labels of this study may be unreliable. CDR3s include the opening cysteine and the closing phenylalanine or tryptophan. Clone size appears in some rows only: once, few, many, or a class for an expanded clone.

>-|TRBV27|TRBJ2-1
CASSPWRWANEQFF
>once|TRBV6-1|TRBJ2-2
CASSEEAVGTGAQFF
>-|TRBV28|TRBJ2-5
CASSDLGGVVGARDQETQYF
>few|TRBV3-1|-
CASSVSGGAYEQYF
>-|TRBV6-4|TRBJ2-4
CASRVRGPKAKNTQYF
>-|TRBV7-2|TRBJ2-1
CASSLEAEQFF
>-|TRBV30|TRBJ2-3
CAWGVPGGGARDTQYF
>-|TRBV6-1|TRBJ2-6
CATTGRSGRNMQYF
>medium-sized|TRBV10-3|TRBJ2-3
CAISEADTQYF
>-|TRBV6-1|TRBJ1-4
CASSRQGGATNEKLFF
>-|TRBV7-2|TRBJ2-4
CAGIGGGENNIQYF
>medium-sized|TRBV10-3|TRBJ2-3
CAIRGQGEDTQYF
>-|TRBV6-1|TRBJ2-3
CASRPRETSTDTQYF
>-|TRBV12-3/TRBV12-4|TRBJ2-6
CASSRQGSGANVLTF
>many|TRBV4-3|TRBJ2-3
CASSQGFQGPTDTQYF
>few|TRBV6-1|TRBJ2-2
CASSGAGGPDGELFF
>-|TRBV6-1|TRBJ1-2
CASSDSRDRLGYTF
>-|TRBV4-1|TRBJ2-1
CASSQTSGGTNNEQFF
>-|TRBV9|TRBJ2-1
CASSVGSGTSYNEQFF
>-|TRBV6-1|TRBJ2-7
CASSVRQGAEEQYF
>medium-sized|TRBV6-1|TRBJ1-2
CASSRGYRERYGYTF
>many|TRBV6-1|TRBJ1-6
CASSEDWQGDSPLHF